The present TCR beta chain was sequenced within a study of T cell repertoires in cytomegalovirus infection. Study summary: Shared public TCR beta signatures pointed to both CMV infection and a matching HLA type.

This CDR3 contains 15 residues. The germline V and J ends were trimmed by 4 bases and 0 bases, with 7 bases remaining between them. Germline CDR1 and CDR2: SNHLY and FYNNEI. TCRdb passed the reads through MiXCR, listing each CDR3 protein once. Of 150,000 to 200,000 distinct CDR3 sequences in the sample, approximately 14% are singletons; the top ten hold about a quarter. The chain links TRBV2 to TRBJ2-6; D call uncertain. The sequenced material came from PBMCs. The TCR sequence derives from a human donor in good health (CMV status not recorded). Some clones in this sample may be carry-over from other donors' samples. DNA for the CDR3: TGTGCCAGCAGTGGACATCGCTCTGGGGCCAACGTCCTGACTTTC. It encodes CASSGHRSGANVLTF.